These 28 T cell receptor beta chains originate from one sample sequenced in a study of blood T cell repertoires in COVID-19. Generated by immunoSEQ multiplex PCR, the TCRdb table keeps only in-frame clones and is missing some. This table holds fewer than 35,000 clones, roughly nine tenths found once. The specimen sequenced was peripheral blood. These receptors originate from a man aged 55 to 70 with acute or convalescent COVID-19.

The chain employs TRBV6-4 and TRBJ2-1; 13 bases align to TRBD2. The V gene's germline CDR1 is MRHNA and CDR2 SNTAGT. V dropped 3 bases and J dropped 0; count of bases not matched to a gene: 11. This CDR3 comprises 20 residues. The CDR3 region is CASSEELGLAGASSYNEQFF. CDR3 coding DNA: TGTGCCAGCAGTGAAGAACTTGGACTAGCGGGGGCGAGCTCCTACAATGAGCAGTTCTTC.

The J gene is TRBJ1-2, the V gene TRBV4-1; D call uncertain. This CDR3 has 13 residues. Germline CDR1 MGHRA, CDR2 YSYEKL. V gave up 4 bases and J gave up 8 bases, with 14 bases separating them. CDR3 amino acids: CASSPFGEYGYTF. CDR3 sequence (DNA): TGCGCCAGCAGCCCCTTCGGAGAATACGGCTACACCTTC.

The V gene is TRBV21-1, the J gene TRBJ2-7; the table assigns TRBD1, which was not confirmed against the DNA. TRBV21-1 is shown as a pseudogene. The CDR3 extends over 17 amino acids. The CDR3 sequence is CASSKIKDHRETYEQYV. The CDR3 DNA reads TGTGCCAGCAGCAAAATAAAGGACCACAGGGAGACCTACGAGCAGTACGTC.

The genes are TRBV5-4 and TRBJ2-3; possible D gene TRBD1, 6 bases. The germline V and J ends were trimmed by 0 bases and 1 base, with 12 bases remaining between them. The CDR3 length is 16 residues. Looked up from germline, CDR1 is SGHNT and CDR2 is YYREEE (reference sequence). The CDR3 reads CASSLGADSGTDTQYF. The CDR3 DNA follows: TGTGCCAGCAGCTTGGGGGCGGACAGTGGCACAGATACGCAGTATTTT.

The genes are TRBV7-2 and TRBJ2-3; D is uncertain. Germline V gene sequence: CDR1 SGHTA, CDR2 FQGNSA. Trimming stripped 5 bases from V and 5 bases from J, with 20 bases between. The length of the CDR3 is 16 residues. For the CDR3, the DNA is TGTGCCAGCAGCAGGATGACTCCCCCAAGGAAAGATACGCAGTATTTT. Translating it yields CASSRMTPPRKDTQYF.

The chain joins TRBV11-2 to TRBJ2-2; TRBD1 agrees at 8 bases. The CDR3 spans 17 residues. Germline V gene sequence: CDR1 SGHAT, CDR2 FQNNGV. Germline trimming cut 0 bases from V and 6 bases from J; bases unmatched to any gene: 9. CDR3 amino acids: CASSLDLAGGLAGELFF. The CDR3 DNA is TGTGCCAGCAGCTTAGATTTGGCAGGGGGCTTGGCCGGGGAGCTGTTTTTT.

The chain combines TRBV30 with TRBJ2-1, with 11 bases aligning to TRBD2. CDR1 and CDR2 (germline): GTSNPN, SVGIG (reference sequence). Losses at the gene ends were 6 bases for V and 4 bases for J; bases not matched to a gene: 5. CDR3 size: 14 residues. This chain's CDR3 is CACTGTSGYNEQFF. CDR3 in DNA: TGTGCCTGTACCGGGACTAGCGGTTACAATGAGCAGTTCTTC.

The chain is built from TRBV7-2 and TRBJ2-5; D gene unclear. Trimming left V 1 base short and J 5 bases short, with 5 bases between. The germline gives CDR1 SGHTA, CDR2 FQGNSA. This CDR3 has 12 amino acids. In DNA, the CDR3 is TGTGCCAGCAGCTTAGGCAGGGAGACCCAGTACTTC. Residues: CASSLGRETQYF. The full variable domain, in which reference TRBV7-2 and TRBJ2-5 provide the parts outside the CDR3, is GAGVSQSPSNKVTEKGKDVELRCDPISGHTALYWYRQSLGQGLEFLIYFQGNSAPDKSGLPSDRFSAERTGGSVSTLTIQRTQQEDSAVYLCASSLGRETQYFGPGTRLLVL.

CDR3 in amino acids: CASSISGQNYNEQFF. In DNA, the CDR3 is TGTGCCAGTAGTATCTCGGGACAGAACTACAATGAGCAGTTCTTC. V and J are TRBV19 and TRBJ2-1, with 7 positions matching TRBD1. V shed 3 bases and J 3 bases; nucleotides not matched to a gene: 5. Germline V gene sequence: CDR1 LNHDA, CDR2 SQIVND (reference sequence). The CDR3 has 15 amino acids.

V gene TRBV6-1 combines with J gene TRBJ2-7; the D gene is possibly TRBD2 (6 bases). The CDR3 is made up of 13 amino acids. V lost 2 bases, J lost 7 bases, and 12 bases lay in between. From germline, CDR1 is MNHNS and CDR2 SASEGT. The CDR3 spells CASSERRGGEQYV. The DNA for the CDR3 is TGTGCCAGCAGTGAACGGAGGGGTGGAGAGCAGTACGTC.

V is TRBV7-9 and J is TRBJ1-4; D is ambiguous. The CDR3 totals 16 residues. Germline lookup yields CDR1 SEHNR and CDR2 FQNEAQ (reference sequence). The V end lost 5 bases, the J end lost 7 bases, and 20 bases lay between the germline ends. CDR3 in DNA: TGTGCCAGCAGCCCGCATAACGTGGGCGAAGGTGAAAAACTGTTTTTT. Residues: CASSPHNVGEGEKLFF.

This chain connects TRBV7-9 to TRBJ2-1, with D unresolved. This CDR3 region has 15 residues. Trimming removed 8 bases from V and 2 bases from J, with 16 bases in between. Germline V gene lookup returns CDR1 SEHNR and CDR2 FQNEAQ (reference sequence). The CDR3 protein is CASGPSNPPYNEQFF. The CDR3 region has the DNA TGTGCCAGCGGCCCGTCGAACCCCCCCTACAATGAGCAGTTCTTC.

The V gene is TRBV6-6, the J gene TRBJ2-2; D is ambiguous. Looked up from germline, CDR1 is MNHNY and CDR2 is SVGAGI (reference sequence). The CDR3 loop spans 15 amino acids. The V gene lost 0 bases and the J gene lost 5 bases, with 10 bases spanning the gap. CDR3 sequence (DNA): TGTGCCAGCAGTTACTCGAGAGGCGGAACCGGGGAGCTGTTTTTT. Translated: CASSYSRGGTGELFF.

The chain joins TRBV24-1 to TRBJ2-2; the match to TRBD2 covers 9 bases. Germline-derived CDR1 and CDR2 are KGHDR and SFDVKD. V shed 10 bases and J 5 bases; nucleotides not matched to a gene: 10. This CDR3 contains 15 residues. This CDR3 is CATSLAGGLTGELFF. The CDR3 nucleotides read TGTGCCACTTCCTTGGCGGGAGGGCTAACCGGGGAGCTGTTTTTT.

The chain uses TRBV6-5 and TRBJ1-2, with D tentatively TRBD1 (5 bases). The CDR3 extends over 13 amino acids. The germline gives CDR1 MNHEY, CDR2 SVGAGI. Between the trimmed V and J ends, which lost 6 bases and 4 bases, there was a span of 12 bases. CDR3 sequence: CASSRTPSYGYTF. In nucleotides, the CDR3 is TGTGCCAGCAGCCGGACACCCAGCTATGGCTACACCTTC.

The chain joins TRBV6-4 to TRBJ1-5; D might be TRBD1 (5 bases). Germline CDR1 MRHNA, CDR2 SNTAGT. The ends were cut back, 2 bases at V and 4 bases at J, with 12 bases in the middle. The CDR3 runs 15 residues. The CDR3 is CASSDNQTDNQPQHF. The DNA of the CDR3 is TGTGCCAGCAGTGACAATCAGACAGATAATCAGCCCCAGCATTTT.

This clone was seen only once. The chain combines TRBV27 with TRBJ2-2, with D possibly TRBD2 on 5 matching bases. With 2 bases removed from V and 7 bases from J, the gap between germline ends came to 8 bases. CDR1 is MNHEY and CDR2 is SMNVEV in the germline V gene (reference sequence). This CDR3 region has 13 residues. The CDR3 reads CASSLASRGELFF. In DNA, the CDR3 is TGTGCCAGCAGTTTAGCTAGCCGCGGGGAGCTGTTTTTT.

This chain uses TRBV7-2 with TRBJ2-2; 8 bases line up with TRBD1. Germline values: CDR1 SGHTA, CDR2 FQGNSA. This CDR3 has 15 amino acids. With 2 bases clipped from V and 5 bases from J, the junction kept 4 bases outside the gene matches. Here the CDR3 reads CASSLNRGDTGELFF. CDR3 DNA: TGTGCCAGCAGCTTAAACAGGGGGGATACCGGGGAGCTGTTTTTT.

A single count supports this clone. CDR3 in DNA: TGTGCCATCAGCGCTCGGACAGGGGGCTTTTCTATCGGAAACACCATATATTTT. It yields the protein CAISARTGGFSIGNTIYF. The chain uses TRBV10-3 and TRBJ1-3, with 11 bases lining up with TRBD1. Trimming took 6 bases from V and 4 from J; bases not matched to a gene: 14. Per the germline V gene, CDR1 is ENHRY and CDR2 is SYGVKD. This CDR3 has 18 amino acids.

The chain joins TRBV7-9 to TRBJ1-1; D is uncertain. CDR3 size: 12 residues. The germline V and J ends were trimmed by 5 bases and 4 bases, with 8 bases remaining between them. CDR1 and CDR2 (germline): SEHNR, FQNEAQ (reference sequence). CDR3 loop: CASSRSGTEAFF. CDR3 DNA: TGTGCCAGCAGCCGGTCTGGCACTGAAGCTTTCTTT.

The V gene is TRBV2, the J gene TRBJ1-4; 9 bases line up with TRBD1. The CDR3 loop spans 15 amino acids. The germline CDR1 and CDR2 sequences are SNHLY and FYNNEI. With 10 bases clipped from V and 5 bases from J, the junction kept 11 bases outside the gene matches. CDR3 nucleotide sequence: TGTGCCACCGTCCCGGGACAGGGTTGGAATGAAAAACTGTTTTTT. This encodes CATVPGQGWNEKLFF.

This CDR3 is CAWGDTPYEQYF. In nucleotides, the CDR3 is TGTGCCTGGGGGGACACACCCTACGAGCAGTACTTC. This chain connects TRBV30 to TRBJ2-7, with D possibly TRBD1 on 6 matching bases. This CDR3 comprises 12 residues. V lost 5 bases and J 2 bases, leaving 10 bases between the germline ends. Per the germline V gene, CDR1 is GTSNPN and CDR2 is SVGIG (reference sequence).

This chain uses TRBV6-2 or TRBV6-3 with TRBJ1-5; 7 bases are a match to TRBD1. The CDR3 runs to 15 residues. The trim removed 6 bases at V and 3 bases at J, leaving 8 bases unmatched. Germline V gives CDR1 MNHEY, CDR2 SVGEGT. CDR3 sequence: CASSRDRLINQPQHF. The CDR3 DNA follows: TGTGCCAGCAGCCGGGACAGACTCATCAATCAGCCCCAGCATTTT.

This clone has only one observation. V is TRBV2 and J is TRBJ1-4, with 8 bases matching TRBD1. The CDR3 is made up of 15 amino acids. Per germline, CDR1 SNHLY and CDR2 FYNNEI. J was trimmed by 9 bases and V by 6 bases; bases with no gene match: 12. The CDR3 reads CASSDTTGEVKKLFF. CDR3 coding DNA: TGTGCCAGCAGCGACACGACAGGGGAGGTAAAAAAACTGTTTTTT.

The chain uses TRBV12-3 or TRBV12-4 and TRBJ2-1, with 7 bases lining up with TRBD2. The CDR3 spans 13 residues. V was pared by 8 bases and J by 8 bases, with 9 bases of the junction left unmatched. DNA for the CDR3: TGTGCCAGCGGATCTACTAGCGCCTATGAGCAGTTCTTC. As protein: CASGSTSAYEQFF.

The V gene is TRBV19, the J gene TRBJ1-5, with TRBD1 identical over 7 bases. V was clipped by 7 bases and J by 4 bases; unmatched bases: 13. The germline CDR1 and CDR2 sequences are LNHDA and SQIVND (reference sequence). This CDR3 is 16 amino acids long. The CDR3 nucleotides read TGTGCCAGTACCACACTCGCTCCAGGGGGGAATCAGCCCCAGCATTTT. As protein: CASTTLAPGGNQPQHF. Together with reference TRBV19 and TRBJ1-5, the CDR3 gives the full variable domain: DGGITQSPKYLFRKEGQNVTLSCEQNLNHDAMYWYRQDPGQGLRLIYYSQIVNDFQKGDIAEGYSVSREKKESFPLTVTSAQKNPTAFYLCASTTLAPGGNQPQHFGDGTRLSIL.

This chain links TRBV5-8 with TRBJ1-2; possible D gene TRBD1, 5 bases. The CDR3 has 14 amino acids. Germline V gene sequence: CDR1 SGHTS, CDR2 YDEGEE. The ends were cut back, 0 bases at V and 8 bases at J, with 14 bases in the middle. CDR3 amino acids: CASSLVLGRQGYTF. The CDR3 DNA sequence: TGTGCCAGCAGCTTGGTTCTGGGGCGGCAGGGCTACACCTTC. The variable domain in full, completed from reference TRBV5-8 and TRBJ1-2, reads EAGVTQSPTHLIKTRGQQATLRCSPISGHTSVYWYQQALGLGLQFLLWYDEGEERNRGNFPPRFSGRQFPNYSSELNVNALELEDSALYLCASSLVLGRQGYTFGSGTRLTVV.

The chain joins TRBV7-6 to TRBJ1-5; D gene uncertain. From germline, CDR1 is SGHVS and CDR2 FNYEAQ. Trimming removed 3 bases from V and 4 bases from J, with 7 bases in between. This CDR3 spans 13 amino acids. CDR3 region: CASSFDTNQPQHF. The CDR3 DNA reads as TGTGCCAGCAGCTTTGACACGAATCAGCCCCAGCATTTT.